Listed here are 12 T cell receptor beta chains from one sample, sequenced in a study of T cells after yellow fever vaccination. MiXCR was run by TCRdb on the 5' RACE reads, yielding one entry per CDR3 protein. The table includes about 210,000 distinct CDR3 sequences, approximately 3% detected once. The sequencing used CD4+ T cells sorted from PBMCs, collected 10 days after the yellow fever booster vaccination. The receptor set was obtained from a man aged 18-30 years who received the YFV17D yellow fever vaccine.

This clonotype was recorded a few times. This sequence joins TRBV7-2 and TRBJ2-3; D possibly corresponds to TRBD2 (5 bases). The germline V and J ends were trimmed by 5 bases and 5 bases, with 14 bases remaining between them. Germline V gene sequence: CDR1 SGHTA, CDR2 FQGNSA. CDR3 size: 14 residues. This CDR3 reads CASSPLDSVDTQYF. The DNA of the CDR3 is TGTGCCAGCAGCCCCCTGGACTCGGTAGATACGCAGTATTTT.

There are many counts of this clonotype. The CDR3 sequence: CASSLRRSPKAFF. The CDR3 coding sequence is TGTGCCAGCAGCTTGAGACGTAGCCCAAAAGCTTTCTTT. This chain uses TRBV5-6 with TRBJ1-1, with no clear D. Per germline, CDR1 SGHDT and CDR2 YYEEEE. The CDR3 is made up of 13 amino acids. Trimming shortened V by 1 base and J by 9 bases, and 13 bases separated the two germline ends.

This clonotype was detected ten times or more. The CDR3 DNA sequence: TGCAGTCTCGGTCCGGGGGGCCAAGGAGATACGCAGTATTTT. It specifies CSLGPGGQGDTQYF. The rearrangement uses TRBV20-1 and TRBJ2-3; TRBD2 might be the D (7 bases). This CDR3 has 14 amino acids. From germline, CDR1 is DFQATT and CDR2 SNEGSKA (reference sequence). Trimming left V 8 bases short and J 5 bases short, with 20 bases between.

The chain is built from TRBV7-3 and TRBJ2-2; D remains unclear. Per germline, CDR1 SGHTA and CDR2 FQGTGA. Trimming shortened V by 4 bases and J by 2 bases, and 8 bases separated the two germline ends. CDR3 length: 14 residues. In nucleotides, the CDR3 is TGTGCCAGCAGCTCAAGTGGAAACACCGGGGAGCTGTTTTTT. Encoded protein: CASSSSGNTGELFF.

This clonotype was observed a few times. This chain links TRBV5-1 with TRBJ1-2; the D gene is possibly TRBD1 (6 bases). From germline, CDR1 is SGHRS and CDR2 YFSETQ. The CDR3 spans 14 residues. Trimming took 0 bases from V and 9 from J, leaving 15 bases between them. The DNA for the CDR3 is TGCGCCAGCAGCTTGGGCACAGGGTTGAGTCGCTACACCTTC. It encodes CASSLGTGLSRYTF.

This clonotype was detected ten times or more. J is TRBJ1-1 and V is TRBV6-5, with TRBD1 matching over 8 bases. Germline CDR1 reads MNHEY; CDR2 reads SVGAGI. V gave up 4 bases and J gave up 4 bases; unmatched junction bases: 8. The CDR3 runs 15 residues. The CDR3 here is CASSSLGTGGTEAFF. CDR3 bases: TGTGCCAGCAGTTCCCTTGGGACAGGTGGCACTGAAGCTTTCTTT.

The V and J genes are TRBV18 and TRBJ1-1, with a possible D match to TRBD1 (5 bases). CDR3 length equals 16 residues. The V gene's germline CDR1 is KGHSH and CDR2 LQKENI. The V end lost 3 bases, the J end lost 6 bases, and 20 bases lay between the germline ends. CDR3 in amino acids: CASSPATTGQRAEAFF. CDR3 nucleotides: TGTGCCAGCTCACCCGCCACTACCGGACAAAGAGCTGAAGCTTTCTTT.

This clonotype was found many times. The gene calls are TRBV11-1 and TRBJ1-1; TRBD1 matches 8 bases. V dropped 5 bases and J dropped 6; count of bases not matched to a gene: 8. Germline values: CDR1 SGHAT, CDR2 FQDESV (reference sequence). The CDR3 has 14 amino acids. The CDR3 sequence is CASSGLDRESEAFF. CDR3 DNA sequence: TGTGCCAGCAGCGGACTGGACAGGGAATCTGAAGCTTTCTTT.

This chain connects TRBV5-4 to TRBJ2-4, with 15 bases that match TRBD2. The CDR3 is made up of 16 amino acids. From germline, CDR1 is SGHNT and CDR2 YYREEE (reference sequence). Unmatched junction bases numbered 5, after V lost 4 bases and J lost 6 bases. The CDR3 spells CASSKGTSGGTNIQYF. Written as DNA, the CDR3 is TGTGCCAGCAGCAAGGGGACTAGCGGGGGGACAAACATTCAGTACTTC.

In its sample, this clonotype was seen many times. The chain couples TRBV4-2 to TRBJ2-1; D is undetermined. CDR3 length: 16 residues. Germline V gene lookup returns CDR1 LGHNA and CDR2 YNFKEQ. Trimming stripped 6 bases from V and 0 bases from J, with 15 bases between. CDR3 region: CASREGPTRSYNEQFF. The CDR3 DNA sequence: TGTGCCAGCAGGGAAGGACCTACTCGCTCCTACAATGAGCAGTTCTTC.

This clonotype was counted ten times or more. V gene TRBV5-1 combines with J gene TRBJ2-2; D perhaps matches TRBD1 (6 bases). In germline, CDR1 is SGHRS, CDR2 YFSETQ. The length of the CDR3 is 15 residues. Trimming cost V 4 bases and J 3 bases, with 13 bases left between them. The CDR3 loop reads CASSPGNRDTGELFF. The DNA for the CDR3 is TGCGCCAGCAGCCCGGGAAACAGGGACACCGGGGAGCTGTTTTTT.

This clonotype was observed a handful of times. The V call is TRBV28, the J call TRBJ1-2; D is possibly TRBD1 (6 bases). The ends were cut back, 1 base at V and 5 bases at J, with 14 bases in the middle. This CDR3 is built from 15 residues. Germline V gene sequence: CDR1 MDHEN, CDR2 SYDVKM. The DNA for the CDR3 is TGTGCCAGCAGTTTATTTCCCTCAGGGGATTATGGCTACACCTTC. Translating gives CASSLFPSGDYGYTF.